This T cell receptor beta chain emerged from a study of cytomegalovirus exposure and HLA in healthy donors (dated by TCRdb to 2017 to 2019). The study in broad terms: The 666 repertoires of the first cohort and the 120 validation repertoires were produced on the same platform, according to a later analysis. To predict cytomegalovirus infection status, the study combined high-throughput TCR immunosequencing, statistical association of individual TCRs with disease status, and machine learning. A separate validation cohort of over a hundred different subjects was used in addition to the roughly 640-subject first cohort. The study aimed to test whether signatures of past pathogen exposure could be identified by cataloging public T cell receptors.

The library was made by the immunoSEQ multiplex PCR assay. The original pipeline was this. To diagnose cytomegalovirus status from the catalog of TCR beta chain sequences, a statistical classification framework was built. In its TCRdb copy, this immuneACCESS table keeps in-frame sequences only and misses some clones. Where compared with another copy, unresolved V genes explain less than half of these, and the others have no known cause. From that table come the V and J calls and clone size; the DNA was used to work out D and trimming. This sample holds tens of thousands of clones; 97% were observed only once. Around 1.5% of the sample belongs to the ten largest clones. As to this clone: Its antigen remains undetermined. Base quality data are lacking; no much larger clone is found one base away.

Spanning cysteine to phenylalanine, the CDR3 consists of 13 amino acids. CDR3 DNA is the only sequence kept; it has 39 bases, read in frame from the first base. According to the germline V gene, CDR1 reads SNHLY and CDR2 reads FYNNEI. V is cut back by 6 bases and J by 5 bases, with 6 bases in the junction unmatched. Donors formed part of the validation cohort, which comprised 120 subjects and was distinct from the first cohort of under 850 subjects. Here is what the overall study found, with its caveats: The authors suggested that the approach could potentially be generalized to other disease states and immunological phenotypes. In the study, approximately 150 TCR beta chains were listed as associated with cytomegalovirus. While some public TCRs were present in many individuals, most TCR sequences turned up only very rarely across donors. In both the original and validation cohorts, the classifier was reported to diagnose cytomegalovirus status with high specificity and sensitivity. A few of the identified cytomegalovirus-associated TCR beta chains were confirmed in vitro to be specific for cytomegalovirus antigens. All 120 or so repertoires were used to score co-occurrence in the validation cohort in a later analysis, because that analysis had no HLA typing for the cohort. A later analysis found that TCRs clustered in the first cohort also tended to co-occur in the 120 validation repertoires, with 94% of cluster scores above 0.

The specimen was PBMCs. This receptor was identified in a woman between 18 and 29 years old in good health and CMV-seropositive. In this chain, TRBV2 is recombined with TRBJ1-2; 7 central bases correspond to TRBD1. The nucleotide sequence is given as TGTGCCAGCAGGCCCGGGACAGAGTATGGCTACACCTTC. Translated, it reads CASRPGTEYGYTF.